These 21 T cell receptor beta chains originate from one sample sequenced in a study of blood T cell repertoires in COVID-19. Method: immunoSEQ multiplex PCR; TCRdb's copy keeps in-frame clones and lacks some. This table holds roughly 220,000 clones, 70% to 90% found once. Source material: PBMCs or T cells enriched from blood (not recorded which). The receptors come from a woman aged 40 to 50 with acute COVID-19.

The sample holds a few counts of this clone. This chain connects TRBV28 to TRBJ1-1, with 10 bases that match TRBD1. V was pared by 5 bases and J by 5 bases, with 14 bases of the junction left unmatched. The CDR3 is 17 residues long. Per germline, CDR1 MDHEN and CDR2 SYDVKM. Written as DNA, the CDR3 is TGTGCCAGCAGTCCGACAGGGGGCTTCCTGGAGAAAACTGAAGCTTTCTTT. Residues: CASSPTGGFLEKTEAFF.

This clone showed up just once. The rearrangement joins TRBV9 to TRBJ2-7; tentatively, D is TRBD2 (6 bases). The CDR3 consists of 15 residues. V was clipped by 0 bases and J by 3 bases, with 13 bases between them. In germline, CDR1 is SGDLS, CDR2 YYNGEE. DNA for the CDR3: TGTGCCAGCAGCGTAGGACAGCTAGCGAACTACGAGCAGTACTTC. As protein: CASSVGQLANYEQYF. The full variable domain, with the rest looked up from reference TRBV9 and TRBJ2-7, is DSGVTQTPKHLITATGQRVTLRCSPRSGDLSVYWYQQSLDQGLQFLIQYYNGEERAKGNILERFSAQQFPDLHSELNLSSLELGDSALYFCASSVGQLANYEQYFGPGTRLTVT.

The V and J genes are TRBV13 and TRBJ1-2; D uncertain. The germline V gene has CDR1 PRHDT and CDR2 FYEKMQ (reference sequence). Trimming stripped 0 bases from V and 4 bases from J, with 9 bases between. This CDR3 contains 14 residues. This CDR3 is CASSLGGVIYGYTF. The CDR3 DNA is TGTGCCAGCAGCTTAGGCGGGGTTATCTATGGCTACACCTTC.

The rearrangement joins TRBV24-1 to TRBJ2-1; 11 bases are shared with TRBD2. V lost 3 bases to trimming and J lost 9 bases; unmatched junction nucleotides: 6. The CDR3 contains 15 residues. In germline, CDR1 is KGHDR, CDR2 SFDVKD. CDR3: CATSDHQTSGIEQFF. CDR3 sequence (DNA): TGTGCCACCAGTGATCACCAGACTAGCGGGATTGAGCAGTTCTTC.

CDR3 in DNA: TGTGCCAGCAGCGACGGACAATGGAATCAGCCCCAGCATTTT. Its translation is CASSDGQWNQPQHF. The V call is TRBV7-9, the J call TRBJ1-5; D might be TRBD1 (5 bases). This CDR3 is built from 14 residues. Trimming took off 5 bases at V and 4 bases at J, with 12 bases between the two ends. Germline V CDR1 and CDR2: SEHNR, FQNEAQ (reference sequence).

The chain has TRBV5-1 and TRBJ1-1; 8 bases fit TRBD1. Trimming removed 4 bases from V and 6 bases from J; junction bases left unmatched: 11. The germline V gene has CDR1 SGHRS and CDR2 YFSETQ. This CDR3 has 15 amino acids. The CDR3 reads CASSLAVGQGAEAFF. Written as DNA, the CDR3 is TGCGCCAGCAGCCTGGCCGTCGGACAGGGCGCTGAAGCTTTCTTT.

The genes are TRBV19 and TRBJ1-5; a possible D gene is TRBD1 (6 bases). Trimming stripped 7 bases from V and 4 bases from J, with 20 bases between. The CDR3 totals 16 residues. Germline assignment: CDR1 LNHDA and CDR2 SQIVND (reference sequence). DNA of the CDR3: TGTGCCAGTACCAATCTGGCGGGGGGGCGGAATCAGCCCCAGCATTTT. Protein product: CASTNLAGGRNQPQHF.

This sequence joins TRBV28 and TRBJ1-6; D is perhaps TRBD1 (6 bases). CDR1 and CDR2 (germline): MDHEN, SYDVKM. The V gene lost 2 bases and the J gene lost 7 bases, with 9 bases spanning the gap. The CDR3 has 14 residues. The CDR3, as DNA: TGTGCCAGCAGTTTAGTACAGGGCAATTCACCCCTCCACTTT. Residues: CASSLVQGNSPLHF.

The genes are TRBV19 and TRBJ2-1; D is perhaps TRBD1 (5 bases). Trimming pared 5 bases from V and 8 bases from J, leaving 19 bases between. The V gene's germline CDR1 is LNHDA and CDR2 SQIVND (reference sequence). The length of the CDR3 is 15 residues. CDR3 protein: CASSFGRGRYDEQFF. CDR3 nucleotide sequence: TGTGCCAGTAGTTTTGGAAGGGGTAGGTATGATGAGCAGTTCTTC.

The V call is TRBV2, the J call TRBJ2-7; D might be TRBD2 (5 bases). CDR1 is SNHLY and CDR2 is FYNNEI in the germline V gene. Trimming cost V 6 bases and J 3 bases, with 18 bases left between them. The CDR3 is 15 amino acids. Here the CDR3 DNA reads TGTGCCAGCAGGGCCGACTACGGTCACGACTACGAGCAGTACTTC. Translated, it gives CASRADYGHDYEQYF.

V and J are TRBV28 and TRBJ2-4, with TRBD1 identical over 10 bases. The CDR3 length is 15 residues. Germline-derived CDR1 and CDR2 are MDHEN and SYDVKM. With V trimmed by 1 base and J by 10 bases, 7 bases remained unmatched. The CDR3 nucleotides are TGTGCCAGCAGTTTATCGGGGACAGGGGAAGGAATTCAGTACTTC. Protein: CASSLSGTGEGIQYF.

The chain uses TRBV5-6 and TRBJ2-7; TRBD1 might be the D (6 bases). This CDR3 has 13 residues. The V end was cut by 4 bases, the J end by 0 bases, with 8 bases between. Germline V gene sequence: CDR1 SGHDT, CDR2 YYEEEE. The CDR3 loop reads CASSQGSSYEQYF. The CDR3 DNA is TGTGCCAGCAGCCAGGGGAGCTCCTACGAGCAGTACTTC.

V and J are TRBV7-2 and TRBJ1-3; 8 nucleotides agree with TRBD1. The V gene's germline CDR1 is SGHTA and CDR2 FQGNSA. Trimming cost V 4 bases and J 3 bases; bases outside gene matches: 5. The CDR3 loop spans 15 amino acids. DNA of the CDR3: TGTGCCAGCAGCTCTAGACAGGGGAATGGAAACACCATATATTTT. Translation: CASSSRQGNGNTIYF. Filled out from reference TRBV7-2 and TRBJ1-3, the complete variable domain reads GAGVSQSPSNKVTEKGKDVELRCDPISGHTALYWYRQSLGQGLEFLIYFQGNSAPDKSGLPSDRFSAERTGGSVSTLTIQRTQQEDSAVYLCASSSRQGNGNTIYFGEGSWLTVV.

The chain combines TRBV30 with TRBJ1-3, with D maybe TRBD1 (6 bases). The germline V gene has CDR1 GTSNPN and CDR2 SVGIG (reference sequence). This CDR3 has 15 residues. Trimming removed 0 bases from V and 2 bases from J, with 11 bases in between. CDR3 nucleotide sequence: TGTGCCTGGAGTGTGGGAGGGGGGACTGGAAACACCATATATTTT. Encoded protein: CAWSVGGGTGNTIYF.

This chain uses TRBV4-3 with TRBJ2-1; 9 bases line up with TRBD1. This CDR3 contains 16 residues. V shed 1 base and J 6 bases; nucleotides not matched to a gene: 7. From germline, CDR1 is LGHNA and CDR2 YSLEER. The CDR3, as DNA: TGCGCCAGCAGCCAAGTGAGGACAGGGGTACGCAATGAGCAGTTCTTC. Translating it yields CASSQVRTGVRNEQFF.

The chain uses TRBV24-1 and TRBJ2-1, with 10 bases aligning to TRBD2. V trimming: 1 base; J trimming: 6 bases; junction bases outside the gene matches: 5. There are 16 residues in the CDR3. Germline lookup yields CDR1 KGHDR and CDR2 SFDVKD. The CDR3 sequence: CATSDLKREGRNEQFF. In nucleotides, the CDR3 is TGTGCCACCAGTGATTTAAAGCGGGAGGGCCGCAATGAGCAGTTCTTC.

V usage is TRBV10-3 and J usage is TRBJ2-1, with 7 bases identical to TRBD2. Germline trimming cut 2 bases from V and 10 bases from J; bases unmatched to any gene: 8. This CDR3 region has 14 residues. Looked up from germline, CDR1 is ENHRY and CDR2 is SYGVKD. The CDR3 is CAISEGEGGTEQFF. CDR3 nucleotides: TGTGCCATCAGTGAGGGGGAGGGAGGGACGGAGCAGTTCTTC.

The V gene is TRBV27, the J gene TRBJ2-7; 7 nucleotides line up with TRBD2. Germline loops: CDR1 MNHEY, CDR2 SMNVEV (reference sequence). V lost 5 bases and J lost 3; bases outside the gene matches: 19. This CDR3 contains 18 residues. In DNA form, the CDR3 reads TGTGCCAGCAGTCCGAACGGGGGGTGGCGGGAGTCTCTCTACGAGCAGTACTTC. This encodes CASSPNGGWRESLYEQYF.

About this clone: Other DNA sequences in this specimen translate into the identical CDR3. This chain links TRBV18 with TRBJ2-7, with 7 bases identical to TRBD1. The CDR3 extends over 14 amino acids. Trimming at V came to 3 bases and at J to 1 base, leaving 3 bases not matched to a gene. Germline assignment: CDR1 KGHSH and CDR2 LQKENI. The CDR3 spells CASSPRTGSYEQYF. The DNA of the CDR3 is TGTGCCAGCTCACCTAGGACAGGTTCCTACGAGCAGTACTTC.

The CDR3 bases are TGTGCCAGCAGCACGGACAGGGGGTTAGAGACCCAGTACTTC. Translating gives CASSTDRGLETQYF. The chain is built from TRBV11-1 and TRBJ2-5; 10 bases agree with TRBD1. Germline V gene data show CDR1 as SGHAT and CDR2 as FQDESV (reference sequence). The CDR3 contains 14 residues. Unmatched junction bases numbered 4, after V lost 5 bases and J lost 4 bases.

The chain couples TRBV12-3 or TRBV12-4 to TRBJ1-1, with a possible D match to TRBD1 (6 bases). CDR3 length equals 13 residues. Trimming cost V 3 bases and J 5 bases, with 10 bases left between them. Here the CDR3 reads CASSFGGPTEAFF. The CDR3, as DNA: TGTGCCAGCAGTTTCGGGGGGCCTACTGAAGCTTTCTTT.